This T cell receptor (beta chain) was recorded in a study of shared clonotypes between healthy human individuals. The CDR3 is 17 amino acids. CD45RO-negative cells were positively selected for CCR7, leaving out terminally differentiated effector memory CD45RA+ cells. The method was immunoSEQ multiplex PCR; TCRdb's version includes in-frame clones alone and lacks a portion of them. The sample lists approximately 1.9 million clones; 80% to 95% were seen once. Concerning this clone itself: The antigen remains unidentified.

Study-wide findings and caveats: Naive CD4 clonotype sharing across a handful of donors was about 5%.

The sequenced material came from naive CD8+ T cells from PBMCs. The chain links TRBV21-1 to TRBJ1-3. TRBV21-1 is given as a pseudogene. The origin of this receptor is a man younger than 30 in good health. Some clones in this sample may be carry-over from other donors' samples. CDR3 nucleotide sequence: TGTGCCAGCAGCAAAGACGAGGAACAGTCGGTTGGAAACACCATATATTTT. Protein: CASSKDEEQSVGNTIYF.